The present T cell receptor beta chain was sequenced within a study of regulatory T cells in long-lasting Graves disease. Specified time point: newly diagnosed GD, antithyroid drugs for less than 3 months. Making the TCR library involved RNA that had been extracted from PBMCs. The CDR3 length is 15 residues. The V end was cut by 5 bases, the J end by 1 base, with 13 bases between. Germline V lookup: CDR1 MDHEN, CDR2 SYDVKM. For TCR beta, libraries came from iRepertoire HTBI primers and Arm-PCR of CDR3 regions. TCRdb reprocessed the multiplex PCR reads via MiXCR and lists one record per CDR3 protein. Of about 440,000 distinct CDR3 sequences in the sample, more than 13% were seen once. This clonotype was recorded many times. This sample also belongs to another study, concerning T cells in Graves' hyperthyroidism and ophthalmopathy. That publication notes: Diagnoses were established using clinical symptoms, serum thyroxine and TRAb, thyroid ultrasound and orbital computed tomography. Most thyroid-expanded clonotypes above 0.001 were also found in blood.

The clonotype originates from a woman between 25 and 40 years old with Graves disease. Sequencing was performed on peripheral blood mononuclear cells (PBMCs), taken at new diagnosis, from a patient treated with antithyroid drugs. V and J are TRBV28 and TRBJ2-3; maybe TRBD1 (6 bases). The CDR3: CASSLTGWGTDTQYF. The CDR3 nucleotides are TGTGCCAGCAGTCTGACAGGCTGGGGCACAGATACGCAGTATTTT.